This is a list of T cell receptor beta chains from one sample in a study of OX40 agonist ivuxolimab in advanced cancers. Method: immunoSEQ multiplex PCR; TCRdb's copy keeps in-frame clones and lacks some. There are 11,000 to 15,000 clones in the sample; approximately 77% occur only once, and 35% to 45% lies in the top ten. Sample: CD4+ or CD8+ T cells sorted from blood, taken in a trial of the OX40 agonist ivuxolimab. These receptor sequences come from an adult with an advanced solid tumor such as melanoma, head and neck, liver or kidney cancer. Both conserved end residues are part of each CDR3. The D gene is left open where the match is weak. Expanded clones get a size class; other rows say once, few or many, or leave the size out.

d_call,j_call,v_call,clone_size,cdr3_aa,cdr3_nt
NA,TRBJ2-7,TRBV4-3,NA,CASSQDLRGNYEQYF,TGCGCCAGCAGCCAAGATCTAAGGGGAAACTACGAGCAGTACTTC
NA,TRBJ2-1,TRBV2,NA,CASSESSYNEQFF,TGTGCCAGCAGTGAAAGCTCCTACAATGAGCAGTTCTTC
TRBD1,TRBJ1-2,TRBV6-5,NA,CASSSYRDREGYTF,TGTGCCAGCAGTTCTTACCGGGACAGGGAAGGCTACACCTTC
NA,TRBJ2-2,TRBV7-8,few,CASSTGELFF,TGTGCCAGTAGCACCGGGGAGCTGTTTTTT
TRBD1,TRBJ1-1,TRBV11-2,NA,CASRWTGPKRTEAFF,TGTGCCAGCAGGTGGACAGGGCCGAAGCGCACTGAAGCTTTCTTT
NA,TRBJ2-7,TRBV15,once,CATSARFSSSHEQYF,TGTGCCACCAGCGCGCGATTTAGTAGCAGCCACGAGCAGTACTTC
TRBD2,TRBJ2-7,TRBV28,few,CASSFLAGSYEQYF,TGTGCCAGCAGTTTCCTAGCGGGTTCTTACGAGCAGTACTTC
NA,TRBJ1-1,TRBV27,once,CASSRLNMNTEAFF,TGTGCCAGCAGCCGACTGAACATGAACACTGAAGCTTTCTTT
TRBD1,TRBJ1-1,TRBV27,NA,CASSTGTGGTEAFF,TGTGCCAGCAGCACCGGGACAGGGGGCACTGAAGCTTTCTTT
NA,TRBJ1-2,TRBV10-3,NA,CAIRAAYYGYTF,TGTGCCATCAGGGCAGCCTACTATGGCTACACCTTC
NA,TRBJ1-2,TRBV5-6,NA,CASSFYSPNYGYTF,TGTGCCAGCAGCTTTTACAGCCCTAACTATGGCTACACCTTC
NA,TRBJ1-5,TRBV19,NA,CASSIRDSNQPQHF,TGTGCCAGTAGTATACGGGATAGCAATCAGCCCCAGCATTTT
NA,TRBJ1-5,TRBV7-8,NA,CASSLDLRVRGNQPQHF,TGTGCCAGCAGCTTAGATCTGCGGGTAAGAGGCAATCAGCCCCAGCATTTT
TRBD1,TRBJ1-1,TRBV2,NA,CASSEGGQDYTEAFF,TGTGCCAGCAGTGAAGGGGGACAGGACTACACTGAAGCTTTCTTT
NA,TRBJ2-7,TRBV7-9,NA,CASSLVRPGDEQYF,TGTGCCAGCAGCTTAGTTCGGCCGGGGGACGAGCAGTACTTC
TRBD2,TRBJ2-7,TRBV11-2,NA,CASSFPLAGMYEQYF,TGTGCCAGCAGCTTCCCTCTAGCGGGAATGTACGAGCAGTACTTC
NA,TRBJ2-7,TRBV29-1,NA,CSVTQNEQYF,TGCAGCGTGACCCAGAACGAGCAGTACTTC
NA,TRBJ1-1,TRBV27,NA,CASSYKTANTEAFF,TGTGCCAGCAGTTATAAGACAGCGAACACTGAAGCTTTCTTT
NA,TRBJ2-1,TRBV7-2,NA,CASSLKDASYSYNEQFF,TGTGCCAGCAGCTTAAAGGACGCGAGTTACTCCTACAATGAGCAGTTCTTC
NA,TRBJ1-5,TRBV19,NA,CASSPARVWVYSNQPQHF,TGTGCCAGTAGCCCCGCTAGGGTGTGGGTTTATAGCAATCAGCCCCAGCATTTT
NA,TRBJ2-7,TRBV7-6,medium-sized,CASSLGGGESEQYF,TGTGCCAGCAGCTTAGGGGGTGGGGAAAGCGAGCAGTACTTC
NA,TRBJ2-1,TRBV11-2,few,CASSLVGGPNEQFF,TGTGCCAGCAGCTTAGTTGGGGGCCCCAATGAGCAGTTCTTC
NA,TRBJ1-3,TRBV4-1,NA,CASSQDWGEGNTIYF,TGCGCCAGCAGCCAAGATTGGGGGGAAGGAAACACCATATATTTT
NA,TRBJ2-7,TRBV7-9,NA,CASSLARGKGSYEQYF,TGTGCCAGCAGCTTAGCACGTGGAAAAGGCTCCTACGAGCAGTACTTC
NA,TRBJ1-5,TRBV27,NA,CASSLIGQPQHF,TGTGCCAGCAGCCTAATCGGTCAGCCCCAGCATTTT
NA,TRBJ1-1,TRBV7-9,once,CASSHRTENTEAFF,TGTGCCAGCAGCCACAGGACAGAGAACACTGAAGCTTTCTTT
TRBD1,TRBJ2-6,TRBV7-9,few,CASSSSGTGSGANVLTF,TGTGCCAGCAGCTCCTCCGGGACAGGCTCTGGGGCCAACGTCCTGACTTTC
NA,TRBJ1-2,TRBV13,NA,CASSLGRAYGYTF,TGTGCCAGCAGCTTAGGGAGGGCCTATGGCTACACCTTC
NA,TRBJ1-2,TRBV14,once,CASSQVVTAYGYTF,TGTGCCAGCAGCCAAGTTGTGACAGCCTATGGCTACACCTTC
NA,TRBJ2-7,TRBV6-5,NA,CASSYSSYGTYEQYF,TGTGCCAGCAGTTACTCGAGTTACGGAACCTACGAGCAGTACTTC
TRBD1,TRBJ2-7,TRBV4-3,few,CASSQDQGQGLGEQYF,TGCGCCAGCAGCCAAGATCAAGGACAGGGTTTAGGGGAGCAGTACTTC
TRBD1,TRBJ2-7,TRBV4-1,NA,CASSHLGQGSYEQYF,TGCGCCAGCAGCCATCTGGGACAGGGCTCCTACGAGCAGTACTTC
TRBD1,TRBJ1-4,TRBV15,NA,CATSRAFVGQGATNEKLFF,TGTGCCACCAGCAGAGCATTTGTGGGACAGGGGGCAACTAATGAAAAACTGTTTTTT
NA,TRBJ1-1,TRBV5-4,NA,CASSLDQGWDTEAFF,TGTGCCAGCAGCTTGGATCAGGGGTGGGACACTGAAGCTTTCTTT
NA,TRBJ1-3,TRBV27,NA,CASSSGNTIYF,TGTGCCAGCAGTTCTGGAAACACCATATATTTT
NA,TRBJ2-7,TRBV4-3,NA,CASSPGLSYEQYF,TGCGCCAGCAGCCCGGGACTCTCCTACGAGCAGTACTTC
NA,TRBJ1-2,TRBV7-9,once,CASSPVLTGVGMEYGYTF,TGTGCCAGCAGCCCCGTCTTGACCGGAGTCGGGATGGAATATGGCTACACCTTC
TRBD2,TRBJ2-3,TRBV7-3,NA,CASSPGLREGTDTQYF,TGTGCCAGCAGCCCAGGGTTGCGGGAGGGGACAGATACGCAGTATTTT
NA,TRBJ2-7,TRBV19,NA,CASSHGGEFYEQYF,TGTGCCAGTAGCCATGGCGGAGAGTTCTACGAGCAGTACTTC
TRBD2,TRBJ2-1,TRBV7-2,NA,CASSLALAGAMNEQFF,TGTGCCAGCAGCTTAGCGCTAGCGGGAGCAATGAATGAGCAGTTCTTC
TRBD1,TRBJ1-2,TRBV6-5,NA,CASSYLSGTEYGYTF,TGTGCCAGTAGTTACCTATCCGGGACAGAATATGGCTACACCTTC
NA,TRBJ1-1,TRBV6-5,NA,CASSYSGWGAEAFF,TGTGCCAGCAGTTACTCGGGGTGGGGGGCTGAAGCTTTCTTT
TRBD1,TRBJ2-7,TRBV19,NA,CASSHRDRVYEQYF,TGTGCCAGTAGTCACCGTGACAGGGTGTACGAGCAGTACTTC
NA,TRBJ1-2,TRBV27,NA,CASSYRVNYGYTF,TGTGCCAGCAGTTACAGGGTTAACTATGGCTACACCTTC
TRBD1,TRBJ2-5,TRBV7-2,NA,CASSSMFDTGTGVTQYF,TGTGCCAGCAGCTCCATGTTCGATACGGGGACAGGGGTGACCCAGTACTTC